Each of the 26 T cell receptor beta chains below was sequenced from the same sample in a study of radiation and T cells in renal cell carcinoma. Treatment noted: treatment-naive control, cytoreductive nephrectomy. Using immunoSEQ multiplex PCR, the repertoire was profiled, and TCRdb retains in-frame clones only, with some absent. The sample carries thousands of clones, about two thirds recorded once. The specimen comprised tumor tissue, sampled from a patient whose treatment was nephrectomy without radiotherapy. These receptors were taken from a human donor with renal cell carcinoma.

This clone came up a few times. V and J are TRBV19 and TRBJ1-5; D call uncertain. V was shortened by 5 bases and J by 4 bases, with 6 bases between the two germline ends. The CDR3 loop spans 12 amino acids. The germline V gene encodes CDR1 LNHDA and CDR2 SQIVND (reference sequence). The CDR3, as DNA: TGTGCCAGTAGTTCGGAGAATCAGCCCCAGCATTTT. It specifies CASSSENQPQHF. The full variable domain, with the rest looked up from reference TRBV19 and TRBJ1-5, is DGGITQSPKYLFRKEGQNVTLSCEQNLNHDAMYWYRQDPGQGLRLIYYSQIVNDFQKGDIAEGYSVSREKKESFPLTVTSAQKNPTAFYLCASSSENQPQHFGDGTRLSIL.

There are a few counts of this clone. V and J are TRBV11-3 and TRBJ2-4; no definite D call. The V end was cut by 5 bases, the J end by 1 base, with 15 bases between. Germline CDR1 SGHNT, CDR2 YENEEA. The CDR3 is made up of 16 amino acids. The CDR3 region is CASSPRPRRAKNIQYF. The CDR3, as DNA: TGTGCCAGCAGCCCCCGCCCCCGTAGGGCCAAAAACATTCAGTACTTC.

Comment on this clone: Its ends do not fully match the called genes, so a read error is possible. The V call is TRBV11-3, the J call TRBJ2-2, with D unclear. CDR1 and CDR2 from the germline V gene are SGHNT and YENEEA. The CDR3 has 12 residues. The CDR3: CASSLDREELFF. The CDR3 DNA is TGTGCCAGCAGCCTAGACCGTGAGGAGCTGTTTTTT. The full variable domain, rest sourced from reference TRBV11-3 and TRBJ2-2, is EAGVVQSPRYKIIEKKQPVAFWCNPISGHNTLYWYLQNLGQGPELLIRYENEEAVDDSQLPKDRFSAERLKGVDSTLKIQPAELGDSAVYLCASSLDREELFFGEGSRLTVL.

The CDR3 reads CSAGTAYEQYF. In DNA form, the CDR3 reads TGCAGCGCCGGAACGGCCTACGAGCAGTACTTC. The chain carries TRBV29-1 and TRBJ2-7, with D unclear. CDR3 length: 11 residues. Per germline, CDR1 SQVTM and CDR2 ANQGSEA. V lost 7 bases and J 2 bases, leaving 9 bases between the germline ends.

This clone was counted a few times. The genes are TRBV7-3 and TRBJ1-5; no definite D call. The CDR3 covers 12 residues. Germline assignment: CDR1 SGHTA and CDR2 FQGTGA. The ends were cut back, 8 bases at V and 3 bases at J, with 8 bases in the middle. CDR3 sequence: CASVKTNQPQHF. Written as DNA, the CDR3 is TGTGCCAGCGTAAAGACCAATCAGCCCCAGCATTTT.

The J gene is TRBJ2-1, the V gene TRBV4-1; D remains unclear. V lost 5 bases to trimming and J lost 2 bases, with 13 bases between them. This CDR3 is built from 15 residues. In germline, CDR1 is MGHRA, CDR2 YSYEKL. CDR3 nucleotide sequence: TGCGCCAGCAGCGAACGGGTCTCGACCTACAATGAGCAGTTCTTC. It is translated as CASSERVSTYNEQFF.

The chain has TRBV19 and TRBJ2-3; maybe TRBD1 (6 bases). Germline V CDR1 and CDR2: LNHDA, SQIVND (reference sequence). This CDR3 has 14 residues. Trimming cost V 4 bases and J 3 bases, with 11 bases left between them. The chain's CDR3 is CASSKGDATDTQYF. Here the CDR3 DNA reads TGTGCCAGTAGTAAGGGGGATGCGACAGATACGCAGTATTTT.

The genes are TRBV21-1 and TRBJ1-1; TRBD1 was called by the table and not checked on the DNA. TRBV21-1 is deemed a pseudogene. This CDR3 is built from 15 residues. In DNA form, the CDR3 reads TGTGCCAGCCCCCTGTCCCGGGACAGGGCAGCTGAAGCTTTCTTT. It yields the protein CASPLSRDRAAEAFF.

The V gene is TRBV10-3, the J gene TRBJ2-5, with TRBD2 matching 11 bases. Near its end, the DNA agrees better with TRBJ2-7, so the J call may be wrong. Germline CDR1 and CDR2: ENHRY and SYGVKD. The CDR3 has 16 amino acids. The CDR3 region is CATSLLSGLAVYEQYF. As DNA, the CDR3 is TGTGCCACTTCCCTTCTATCGGGACTAGCGGTTTACGAGCAGTACTTC.

The V call is TRBV7-8, the J call TRBJ2-5, with 10 bases fitting TRBD1. In germline, CDR1 is SGHVS, CDR2 FQNEAQ. Trimming took 2 bases from V and 5 from J; bases not matched to a gene: 5. The CDR3 length is 15 residues. The CDR3 sequence: CASSLTGQGRETQYF. CDR3 nucleotide sequence: TGTGCCAGCAGCTTAACGGGACAGGGGAGGGAGACCCAGTACTTC.

The chain carries TRBV6-5 and TRBJ2-7, with TRBD2 matching over 9 bases. The CDR3 covers 16 residues. V was pared by 2 bases and J by 5 bases, with 10 bases of the junction left unmatched. Germline values: CDR1 MNHEY, CDR2 SVGAGI. The CDR3 loop reads CASSYQGLAGSNEQYF. CDR3 nucleotide sequence: TGTGCCAGCAGTTACCAGGGGCTAGCGGGATCGAACGAGCAGTACTTC.

The rearrangement joins TRBV19 to TRBJ2-3; the D gene is possibly TRBD2 (7 bases). The CDR3 is 13 amino acids. CDR1 LNHDA and CDR2 SQIVND come from the germline V gene (reference sequence). Deletions cut 5 bases from V and 5 bases from J, with 11 bases between. Written as DNA, the CDR3 is TGTGCCAGTAGTCGGCGGGGGCAAGATACGCAGTATTTT. The encoded protein is CASSRRGQDTQYF.

A few counts support this clone. This chain joins TRBV5-1 and TRBJ2-7; D possibly uses TRBD1 or TRBD2 (7 bases each). This CDR3 has 14 amino acids. In germline, CDR1 is SGHRS, CDR2 YFSETQ. V shed 5 bases and J shed 2 bases, with 14 bases lying between them. DNA for the CDR3: TGCGCCAGCAGACAGGGGCTAGCGGCCTACGAGCAGTACTTC. This encodes CASRQGLAAYEQYF.

In this sample, this clone turned up once. This sequence joins TRBV28 and TRBJ2-1; 8 nucleotides match TRBD2. V gave up 6 bases and J gave up 0 bases; unmatched junction bases: 7. In germline, CDR1 is MDHEN, CDR2 SYDVKM. CDR3 length equals 16 residues. CDR3 amino acids: CASRPLSGSSYNEQFF. The DNA of the CDR3 is TGTGCCAGCAGACCACTCAGCGGGAGCTCCTACAATGAGCAGTTCTTC.

This clone was counted a few times. The V and J genes are TRBV7-6 and TRBJ1-5; tentative D call: TRBD1 (5 bases). Trimming pared 1 base from V and 7 bases from J, leaving 11 bases between. Germline CDR1 is SGHVS and CDR2 is FNYEAQ. This CDR3 is built from 14 residues. This chain's CDR3 is CASSLGGKGQPQHF. CDR3 bases: TGTGCCAGCAGCTTAGGTGGCAAGGGGCAGCCCCAGCATTTT.

This clone was seen once. V gene TRBV4-1 combines with J gene TRBJ2-7; 14 nucleotides match TRBD2. This CDR3 spans 16 amino acids. Germline CDR1 and CDR2: MGHRA and YSYEKL. V lost 5 bases and J lost 2; bases outside the gene matches: 5. CDR3 residues: CASSAGLAGVPYEQYF. In DNA, the CDR3 is TGCGCCAGCAGCGCGGGACTAGCGGGAGTACCCTACGAGCAGTACTTC.

The chain is built from TRBV4-1 and TRBJ2-3; no definite D call. This CDR3 contains 17 residues. Per the germline V gene, CDR1 is MGHRA and CDR2 is YSYEKL. Trimming stripped 1 base from V and 0 bases from J, with 14 bases between. Here the CDR3 reads CASSQGMLQTSTDTQYF. The DNA for the CDR3 is TGCGCCAGCAGCCAAGGGATGTTACAAACTAGCACAGATACGCAGTATTTT.

V is TRBV6-5 and J is TRBJ2-7; 9 bases are a match to TRBD2. Losses at the gene ends were 2 bases for V and 5 bases for J; bases not matched to a gene: 10. The CDR3 totals 16 residues. Germline CDR1 reads MNHEY; CDR2 reads SVGAGI. CDR3 protein: CASSYQGLAGSDEQYF. CDR3 nucleotides: TGTGCCAGCAGTTACCAGGGGCTAGCGGGATCGGACGAGCAGTACTTC.

The chain carries TRBV6-6 and TRBJ2-7, with no clear D. The CDR3 is made up of 11 amino acids. V lost 4 bases and J 6 bases, leaving 7 bases between the germline ends. Germline CDR1 is MNHNY and CDR2 is SVGAGI (reference sequence). CDR3 residues: CASSSAVEQYF. CDR3 coding DNA: TGTGCCAGCAGTTCTGCAGTCGAGCAGTACTTC.

The chain is built from TRBV6-5 and TRBJ2-3; D perhaps matches TRBD2 (6 bases). The CDR3 is 16 residues long. CDR1 and CDR2 from the germline V gene are MNHEY and SVGAGI. V lost 2 bases and J lost 2, with 14 bases in between. CDR3 DNA: TGTGCCAGCAGTTACGGTGGTAGCGGATACACAGATACGCAGTATTTT. Encoded protein: CASSYGGSGYTDTQYF.

The chain carries TRBV19 and TRBJ2-3, with 13 bases that match TRBD2. CDR1 is LNHDA and CDR2 is SQIVND in the germline V gene (reference sequence). This CDR3 is built from 15 residues. J gave up 3 bases and V 3 bases, and 0 bases lay outside the gene matches. CDR3 DNA sequence: TGTGCCAGTAGTATGACTAGCGGGAGGACAGATACGCAGTATTTT. Translation: CASSMTSGRTDTQYF.

This clone is termed medium-sized. The rearrangement uses TRBV28 and TRBJ1-3; a weak D match, TRBD1 (5 bases). Trimming removed 6 bases from V and 0 bases from J, with 15 bases in between. The CDR3 spans 16 residues. Germline values: CDR1 MDHEN, CDR2 SYDVKM. The CDR3 DNA reads TGTGCCAGCAGCTCGGGGGAACTACGCTCTGGAAACACCATATATTTT. As protein: CASSSGELRSGNTIYF.

This chain joins TRBV4-3 and TRBJ2-2; D possibly matches TRBD1 or TRBD2 (5 bases each). Germline assignment: CDR1 LGHNA and CDR2 YSLEER. CDR3 length: 15 amino acids. V gave up 6 bases and J gave up 1 base, with 12 bases separating them. For the CDR3, the DNA is TGCGCCAGCAGTACGGGACCTCTGAACACCGGGGAGCTGTTTTTT. This codes for CASSTGPLNTGELFF.

This clone was picked up a small number of times. V usage is TRBV21-1 and J usage is TRBJ1-5; TRBD1, the table's D call, was not compared with the DNA. TRBV21-1 corresponds to a pseudogene. The CDR3 consists of 15 residues. The CDR3, as DNA: TGTGCCAGCAGCAAAGATGGACACGCAAATCAGCCCCAGCATTTT. As protein: CASSKDGHANQPQHF.

This chain uses TRBV2 with TRBJ1-2, with TRBD1 matching 8 bases. Germline CDR1 is SNHLY and CDR2 is FYNNEI. This CDR3 spans 14 amino acids. V shed 0 bases and J 7 bases; nucleotides not matched to a gene: 4. The CDR3 is CASSEAQTGVGYTF. CDR3 in DNA: TGTGCCAGCAGTGAAGCGCAGACAGGGGTTGGCTACACCTTC.

This chain links TRBV19 with TRBJ2-2; D gene unclear. The CDR3 is 15 amino acids. V was clipped by 3 bases and J by 7 bases, with 15 bases between them. The germline CDR1 and CDR2 sequences are LNHDA and SQIVND (reference sequence). DNA of the CDR3: TGTGCCAGTAGTATGAGGCTGGGCAGTGGCGGGGAGCTGTTTTTT. This gives the protein CASSMRLGSGGELFF. The whole variable domain, filled in from reference TRBV19 and TRBJ2-2, reads DGGITQSPKYLFRKEGQNVTLSCEQNLNHDAMYWYRQDPGQGLRLIYYSQIVNDFQKGDIAEGYSVSREKKESFPLTVTSAQKNPTAFYLCASSMRLGSGGELFFGEGSRLTVL.